This T cell receptor (beta chain) was sequenced for a study of T cells in localized non-small cell lung cancer. Points from the study as a whole: Since sequencing was restricted to only one region of the tumor, intratumor heterogeneity remains a possibility.

Trimming took 3 bases from V and 6 from J, leaving 24 bases between them. Germline CDR1 SGDLS, CDR2 YYNGEE. There are 17 residues in the CDR3. Here immunoSEQ multiplex PCR was the method, and the copy in TCRdb shows in-frame clones only, minus some. This table has almost 20,000 clones, over 75% appearing once. This clone appeared a few times. Its antigen is as yet unknown. This TCR was sampled from a man aged 35-75 years with stage I lung adenocarcinoma. The chain recombines TRBV9 with TRBJ1-1, with a tentative D call TRBD1 (6 bases). The input for sequencing was peripheral blood, taken before any cancer treatment. Here the CDR3 DNA reads TGTGCCAGCAGCGCCCAACCGTTGGACAGTCCGAGGGCTGAAGCTTTCTTT. Its translation: CASSAQPLDSPRAEAFF.